Listed here are 19 T cell receptor beta chains from one sample, sequenced in a study of cytomegalovirus exposure and HLA in healthy donors. The primer mix had 60 Vbeta and 13 Jbeta primers. Clones were read by immunoSEQ multiplex PCR, and TCRdb kept only the in-frame ones, dropping some. The data contain around 98,000 clones, roughly 70% of them singletons. The sequencing sample was made of PBMCs. The receptors were gathered from a man in his forties or fifties in good health and CMV-seronegative.

This clone was counted a few times. This chain links TRBV10-3 with TRBJ2-2, with no clear D. The CDR3 is 14 amino acids. Trimming took off 6 bases at V and 0 bases at J, with 8 bases between the two ends. Germline V gene lookup returns CDR1 ENHRY and CDR2 SYGVKD. CDR3 nucleotide sequence: TGTGCCATCAGAGATACTGCGAACACCGGGGAGCTGTTTTTT. Protein: CAIRDTANTGELFF.

V and J are TRBV7-9 and TRBJ2-5, with 9 bases that match TRBD2. The V and J ends lost 3 bases and 7 bases, in that order; junction bases with no gene match: 18. Germline V gene lookup returns CDR1 SEHNR and CDR2 FQNEAQ (reference sequence). The CDR3 runs to 18 residues. CDR3 bases: TGTGCCAGCAGCTTTGTTGCAGGGCTGGCGGGGGGGCCGGGGACCCAGTACTTC. Its translation: CASSFVAGLAGGPGTQYF.

This chain links TRBV19 with TRBJ2-3, with D perhaps TRBD1 (5 bases). Trimming removed 4 bases at V and 1 base at J, with 15 bases between. Germline CDR1 is LNHDA and CDR2 is SQIVND (reference sequence). This CDR3 contains 16 residues. The CDR3 is CASSTSSGKGTDTQYF. The DNA for the CDR3 is TGTGCCAGTAGTACTTCGTCAGGGAAGGGCACAGATACGCAGTATTTT.

This rearrangement joins TRBV5-6 to TRBJ2-7; tentatively, D is TRBD1 (5 bases). The germline V gene has CDR1 SGHDT and CDR2 YYEEEE. Trimming left V 0 bases short and J 3 bases short, with 13 bases between. The CDR3 length is 15 residues. CDR3 sequence (DNA): TGTGCCAGCAGCTTGGTAGGGCGGACATTCTACGAGCAGTACTTC. As protein: CASSLVGRTFYEQYF.

The chain employs TRBV5-4 and TRBJ2-5; 7 nucleotides agree with TRBD1. The CDR3 contains 14 residues. Germline V gene sequence: CDR1 SGHNT, CDR2 YYREEE (reference sequence). The V and J ends lost 0 bases and 5 bases, in that order; junction bases with no gene match: 4. The DNA of the CDR3 is TGTGCCAGCAGCTTGGAGGACAGGACGGAGACCCAGTACTTC. It yields the protein CASSLEDRTETQYF.

The rearrangement links TRBV9 to TRBJ1-1; 10 nucleotides match TRBD1. The CDR3 consists of 16 residues. V trimming: 4 bases; J trimming: 3 bases; junction bases outside the gene matches: 9. Germline V lookup: CDR1 SGDLS, CDR2 YYNGEE. This CDR3 reads CASSLNRDRGDTEAFF. Here the CDR3 DNA reads TGTGCCAGCAGCCTGAACCGGGACAGGGGAGACACTGAAGCTTTCTTT.

The chain combines TRBV10-3 with TRBJ2-5; tentative D call: TRBD2 (6 bases). This CDR3 is 14 amino acids long. Trimming removed 11 bases from V and 1 base from J, with 17 bases in between. Germline CDR1 and CDR2: ENHRY and SYGVKD. CDR3 bases: TGTGCCGCCAACTCGGGGGAGATCCAAGAGACCCAGTACTTC. This codes for CAANSGEIQETQYF.

The chain links TRBV7-9 to TRBJ1-2; 9 bases map to TRBD1. With V trimmed by 0 bases and J by 6 bases, 5 bases remained unmatched. Per germline, CDR1 SEHNR and CDR2 FQNEAQ (reference sequence). CDR3 length: 15 residues. In DNA form, the CDR3 reads TGTGCCAGCAGCTTAGCCGGGACAGGGAGGGATGGCTACACCTTC. As protein: CASSLAGTGRDGYTF.

This clone came up a few times. The chain recombines TRBV18 with TRBJ2-5; TRBD2 is a possible D gene (6 bases). The CDR3 is made up of 15 amino acids. Germline assignment: CDR1 KGHSH and CDR2 LQKENI. V gave up 0 bases and J gave up 5 bases, with 13 bases separating them. CDR3 amino acids: CASSPPGPRGETQYF. CDR3 nucleotides: TGTGCCAGCTCACCACCGGGCCCTCGGGGGGAGACCCAGTACTTC.

The chain uses TRBV27 and TRBJ2-7; D is unclear. This CDR3 is built from 14 residues. The V end lost 7 bases, the J end lost 2 bases, and 15 bases lay between the germline ends. Germline V gene data show CDR1 as MNHEY and CDR2 as SMNVEV (reference sequence). Here the CDR3 reads CASTHLRFPYEQYF. CDR3 nucleotides: TGTGCCAGCACCCATCTCAGGTTTCCCTACGAGCAGTACTTC.

As for this clone: The sample holds other DNA sequences that translate to the same CDR3. The rearrangement links TRBV27 to TRBJ2-7; a weak D match, TRBD1 (6 bases). CDR3 length: 14 amino acids. V lost 3 bases to trimming and J lost 3 bases, with 12 bases between them. Looked up from germline, CDR1 is MNHEY and CDR2 is SMNVEV (reference sequence). The CDR3 DNA sequence: TGTGCCAGCAGTTTTGGACAGTTCGGCTACGAGCAGTACTTC. Its protein is CASSFGQFGYEQYF.

This sequence joins TRBV30 and TRBJ2-1; 9 bases are a match to TRBD2. Losses at the gene ends were 0 bases for V and 14 bases for J; bases not matched to a gene: 8. This CDR3 region has 13 residues. The germline V gene encodes CDR1 GTSNPN and CDR2 SVGIG (reference sequence). The CDR3 sequence is CAWSVQRTSEEFF. CDR3 in DNA: TGTGCCTGGAGTGTACAGAGGACTAGCGAAGAGTTCTTC.

The rearrangement joins TRBV18 to TRBJ1-6; D is uncertain. Germline assignment: CDR1 KGHSH and CDR2 LQKENI. The CDR3 is 15 residues long. Trimming left V 2 bases short and J 6 bases short, with 11 bases between. The CDR3, as DNA: TGTGCCAGCTCACCAATAAGTCAGATTAATTCACCCCTCCACTTT. It is translated as CASSPISQINSPLHF.

V is TRBV7-2 and J is TRBJ2-3, with 8 bases lining up with TRBD2. With V trimmed by 3 bases and J by 4 bases, 15 bases remained unmatched. Germline-derived CDR1 and CDR2 are SGHTA and FQGNSA. The CDR3 covers 18 residues. This CDR3 is CASSFLIRARGVPDTQYF. The CDR3 DNA sequence: TGTGCCAGCAGCTTCCTCATCAGGGCGCGGGGGGTCCCAGATACGCAGTATTTT.

The genes are TRBV7-3 and TRBJ2-1, with TRBD2 matching over 14 bases. Germline V gene data show CDR1 as SGHTA and CDR2 as FQGTGA. V gave up 0 bases and J gave up 7 bases; unmatched junction bases: 5. The CDR3 is 17 residues long. CDR3 protein: CASSLTRLAGGGNEQFF. DNA for the CDR3: TGTGCCAGCAGCTTAACCAGACTAGCGGGAGGGGGAAATGAGCAGTTCTTC.

The chain uses TRBV7-6 and TRBJ1-1; tentatively, D is TRBD1 (6 bases). The CDR3 consists of 13 residues. Germline V gene lookup returns CDR1 SGHVS and CDR2 FNYEAQ. Trimming left V 4 bases short and J 4 bases short, with 10 bases between. The CDR3 loop is CASSSSGATEAFF. The CDR3 coding sequence is TGTGCCAGCAGCTCGTCAGGGGCCACTGAAGCTTTCTTT. Filled out from reference TRBV7-6 and TRBJ1-1, the complete variable domain reads GAGVSQSPRYKVTKRGQDVALRCDPISGHVSLYWYRQALGQGPEFLTYFNYEAQQDKSGLPNDRFSAERPEGSISTLTIQRTEQRDSAMYRCASSSSGATEAFFGQGTRLTVV.

In its sample, this clone was seen once. The rearrangement uses TRBV9 and TRBJ2-6, with D possibly matching TRBD1 (5 bases). Between the trimmed V and J ends, which lost 4 bases and 2 bases, there was a span of 10 bases. Germline CDR1 is SGDLS and CDR2 is YYNGEE. This CDR3 region has 15 residues. The CDR3: CASSTPGPGANVLTF. DNA for the CDR3: TGTGCCAGCAGCACCCCAGGGCCTGGGGCCAACGTCCTGACTTTC.

Concerning this clone itself: An end of the junction differs from the germline gene, which may be a read error. J is TRBJ1-2 and V is TRBV29-1, with 7 bases aligning to TRBD1. The germline gives CDR1 SQVTM, CDR2 ANQGSEA. The CDR3 consists of 13 residues. CDR3 amino acids: CSVEGGADYGYTF. CDR3 DNA sequence: TGCAGCGTAGAAGGGGGCGCGGACTATGGCTACACCTTC.

V gene TRBV29-1 combines with J gene TRBJ2-5; no clear D. V was shortened by 3 bases and J by 5 bases, with 7 bases between the two germline ends. This CDR3 region has 11 residues. Germline V gene lookup returns CDR1 SQVTM and CDR2 ANQGSEA. As DNA, the CDR3 is TGCAGCGTTGACGGTCGGGAGACCCAGTACTTC. Amino acids: CSVDGRETQYF.